The T cell receptor beta chain described here comes from a study of Graves' ophthalmopathy and Graves' hyperthyroidism. Findings and limits, study-wide: Both a roughly 64% sensitivity and an approximately 72% specificity characterized the model's predictions of ophthalmopathy progression. Among expanded thyroid clonotypes above 0.001 frequency, most also occurred in blood.

Of note for this clonotype: Its antigen is as yet unknown.

CDR3 regions of TCR beta were amplified from RNA transcripts. HTBI-primed first-round RT-PCR preceded second-round multiplex PCR. TCRdb independently ran MiXCR on the multiplex PCR reads; one entry per CDR3 protein. The sample contains roughly 480,000 distinct CDR3 sequences, approximately 15% of which appear only once. This CDR3 is built from 11 residues. CDR1 and CDR2 from the germline V gene are GTSNPN and SVGIG (reference sequence). Trimming stripped 0 bases from V and 5 bases from J, with 5 bases between. Sample: blood. The genes are TRBV30 and TRBJ2-7; D gene uncertain. This sequence was found in a woman aged 25 to 39 with Graves' ophthalmopathy. CDR3 in DNA: TGTGCCTGGAGTGTACAGAACGAGCAGTACTTC. Translated, it gives CAWSVQNEQYF.